This is a list of T cell receptor beta chains from one sample in a study of T cell repertoires in cytomegalovirus infection. Using its own MiXCR run on the reads, TCRdb lists one record per CDR3 protein. The table has roughly 640,000 distinct CDR3 sequences, less than 25% seen once. Sequenced input: CD8+ T cells from PBMCs. The receptor source for this set is a human donor in good health (CMV status not recorded). Some clones in this sample may be carry-over from other donors' samples. CDR3s include the opening cysteine and the closing phenylalanine or tryptophan. D genes are given only for firm matches. The size entry is marked missing in some rows and otherwise reads once, few, many or a size class.

j_gene: TRBJ1-2
v_gene: TRBV29-1
abundance: -
d_gene: TRBD1
CDR3nt: TGCAGCGTACCTACCCGACTGGGACAGGGGAAGCATGGCTACACCTTC
CDR3aa: CSVPTRLGQGKHGYTF

j_gene: TRBJ1-2
v_gene: TRBV19
abundance: -
d_gene: -
CDR3nt: TGTGCCAGTAGTATAAACGGCAACTATGGCTACACCTTC
CDR3aa: CASSINGNYGYTF

j_gene: TRBJ2-5
v_gene: TRBV6-5
abundance: many
d_gene: -
CDR3nt: TGTGCCAGCAGTTACTCGTACGTGGGGGAGACCCAGTACTTC
CDR3aa: CASSYSYVGETQYF

j_gene: TRBJ1-2
v_gene: TRBV5-5
abundance: few
d_gene: -
CDR3nt: TGTGCCAGCAGCTTGGAACAGACCTCTAACTATGGCTACACCTTC
CDR3aa: CASSLEQTSNYGYTF

j_gene: TRBJ2-5
v_gene: TRBV20-1
abundance: -
d_gene: -
CDR3nt: TGCAGTGCTAGAGAGGCAGCGGAGACCCAGTACTTC
CDR3aa: CSAREAAETQYF

j_gene: TRBJ2-4
v_gene: TRBV7-2
abundance: many
d_gene: -
CDR3nt: TGTGCCAGCAGCCCCCGTAAGGCCAAAAACATTCAGTACTTC
CDR3aa: CASSPRKAKNIQYF

j_gene: TRBJ2-5
v_gene: TRBV27
abundance: -
d_gene: -
CDR3nt: TGTGCCATCGGATGGGGGAACCAAGAGACCCAGTACTTC
CDR3aa: CAIGWGNQETQYF

j_gene: TRBJ2-7
v_gene: TRBV7-6
abundance: many
d_gene: TRBD2
CDR3nt: TGTGCCAGCAGCCCCCGGGGCGGGGGGTTGTACTCCTACGAGCAGTACTTC
CDR3aa: CASSPRGGGLYSYEQYF

j_gene: TRBJ2-7
v_gene: TRBV7-9
abundance: many
d_gene: TRBD2
CDR3nt: TGTGCCAGCAGCGGGGGGACTAGCGGGGCCTACGAGCAGTACTTC
CDR3aa: CASSGGTSGAYEQYF

j_gene: TRBJ1-5
v_gene: TRBV6-2/TRBV6-3
abundance: many
d_gene: -
CDR3nt: TGTGCCAGCAGGACCCCCGGACAGCCCCAGCATTTT
CDR3aa: CASRTPGQPQHF

j_gene: TRBJ1-2
v_gene: TRBV7-9
abundance: few
d_gene: -
CDR3nt: TGTGCCAGCAGCCCCAACTCGGGGGTGACGGATGGCTACACCTTC
CDR3aa: CASSPNSGVTDGYTF

j_gene: TRBJ2-1
v_gene: TRBV3-1
abundance: -
d_gene: -
CDR3nt: TGTGCCAGCAGCTTCGGAGCTCCCGGCAATGAGCAGTTCTTC
CDR3aa: CASSFGAPGNEQFF

j_gene: TRBJ2-1
v_gene: TRBV7-6
abundance: few
d_gene: -
CDR3nt: TGTGCCAGCAGCACTAGGGTGTCCTACAATGAGCAGTTCTTC
CDR3aa: CASSTRVSYNEQFF

j_gene: TRBJ1-6
v_gene: TRBV7-8
abundance: many
d_gene: TRBD1
CDR3nt: TGTGCCAGTCGCGGGACAGGGGGCACAGGGTCACCCCTCCACTTT
CDR3aa: CASRGTGGTGSPLHF

j_gene: TRBJ1-4
v_gene: TRBV6-1
abundance: few
d_gene: -
CDR3nt: TGTGCCAGTCGTGAGGCCGACACCCGATCGGGACTGTTTTTT
CDR3aa: CASREADTRSGLFF

j_gene: TRBJ2-3
v_gene: TRBV7-8
abundance: few
d_gene: -
CDR3nt: TGTGCCAGCAGCTTAGGTTTTTACCGGGGACCCAGGACAGATACGCAGTATTTT
CDR3aa: CASSLGFYRGPRTDTQYF

j_gene: TRBJ2-7
v_gene: TRBV12-3/TRBV12-4
abundance: -
d_gene: -
CDR3nt: TGTGCCAGCAGCCCCCTCACGGGGGGCGATTACGAGCAGTACTTC
CDR3aa: CASSPLTGGDYEQYF

j_gene: TRBJ2-1
v_gene: TRBV7-6
abundance: many
d_gene: TRBD1
CDR3nt: TGTGCCAGCAGCTCCCGGGACAGGGGGCACCATGAGCAGTTCTTC
CDR3aa: CASSSRDRGHHEQFF

j_gene: TRBJ2-3
v_gene: TRBV5-1
abundance: -
d_gene: TRBD2
CDR3nt: TGCGCCAGCAGCTTGGAAGGAGCGGGACCAGGGGATACGCAGTATTTT
CDR3aa: CASSLEGAGPGDTQYF

j_gene: TRBJ1-2
v_gene: TRBV7-8
abundance: many
d_gene: -
CDR3nt: TGTGCCAGCAGCCCCGATCTAACCCTGGGCTATGGCTACACCTTC
CDR3aa: CASSPDLTLGYGYTF

j_gene: TRBJ2-7
v_gene: TRBV12-3/TRBV12-4
abundance: -
d_gene: -
CDR3nt: TGTGCCAACAGTTTAGGCGGGGCATCCTACGAGCAGTACTTC
CDR3aa: CANSLGGASYEQYF

j_gene: TRBJ1-1
v_gene: TRBV12-5
abundance: few
d_gene: TRBD1
CDR3nt: TGTGCTAGTGGAGGGACAGGGAGATACACTGAAGCTTTCTTT
CDR3aa: CASGGTGRYTEAFF

j_gene: TRBJ2-6
v_gene: TRBV28
abundance: few
d_gene: -
CDR3nt: TGTGCCAGCAGTTTAGGGACTGTGGGAGGGGCCAACGTCCTGACTTTC
CDR3aa: CASSLGTVGGANVLTF

j_gene: TRBJ1-2
v_gene: TRBV4-2
abundance: -
d_gene: -
CDR3nt: TGTGCCAGCAGCTACGGGATTAACTATGGCTACACCTTC
CDR3aa: CASSYGINYGYTF

j_gene: TRBJ2-7
v_gene: TRBV5-5
abundance: -
d_gene: TRBD1
CDR3nt: TGTGCCAGCAGCTTCAATAGTCCGGACAGGCCGCTCTACGAGCAGTACTTC
CDR3aa: CASSFNSPDRPLYEQYF

j_gene: TRBJ1-2
v_gene: TRBV20-1
abundance: -
d_gene: -
CDR3nt: TGCAGTGCTAGGGATCGGCAGACTAACTATGGCTACACCTTC
CDR3aa: CSARDRQTNYGYTF

j_gene: TRBJ2-1
v_gene: TRBV29-1
abundance: -
d_gene: TRBD1
CDR3nt: TGCAGCGTTGAAACGGTTGGTAGGGGGCGAGAGCAGTTCTTC
CDR3aa: CSVETVGRGREQFF

j_gene: TRBJ2-5
v_gene: TRBV7-8
abundance: many
d_gene: TRBD2
CDR3nt: TGTGCCAGCAGCTATACACCTAGCGGGGGGACCCAGTACTTC
CDR3aa: CASSYTPSGGTQYF

j_gene: TRBJ2-7
v_gene: TRBV12-3/TRBV12-4
abundance: -
d_gene: -
CDR3nt: TGTGCCAGCAGTCATCTCCTAGGGTCCTGGGAGCAGTACTTC
CDR3aa: CASSHLLGSWEQYF

j_gene: TRBJ1-2
v_gene: TRBV4-2
abundance: -
d_gene: TRBD1
CDR3nt: TGTGCCAGCAGCCAAGTGGGGACAGGGGGCATCGATGACTATGGCTACACCTTC
CDR3aa: CASSQVGTGGIDDYGYTF

j_gene: TRBJ1-5
v_gene: TRBV7-6
abundance: many
d_gene: -
CDR3nt: TGTGCCAGCAGTCCGTCGTCAAATCAGCCCCAGCATTTT
CDR3aa: CASSPSSNQPQHF

j_gene: TRBJ2-5
v_gene: TRBV6-2/TRBV6-3
abundance: -
d_gene: -
CDR3nt: TGTGCCAGCAGTTACCAACTGTACCAAGAGACCCAGTACTTC
CDR3aa: CASSYQLYQETQYF

j_gene: TRBJ2-6
v_gene: TRBV5-5
abundance: many
d_gene: -
CDR3nt: TGTGCCAGCAGCTTGCTTCCTCTGGGGGCACTCTCTGGGGCCAACGTCCTGACTTTC
CDR3aa: CASSLLPLGALSGANVLTF

j_gene: TRBJ2-1
v_gene: TRBV5-1
abundance: few
d_gene: TRBD2
CDR3nt: TGCGCCAGCAGCTTGAGGGCCGGGGGGGCCGGCTACAATGAGCAGTTCTTC
CDR3aa: CASSLRAGGAGYNEQFF

j_gene: TRBJ2-7
v_gene: TRBV3-1
abundance: -
d_gene: -
CDR3nt: TGTGCCAGCAGCCAAGTCGCTAGTATTTCCTACGAGCAGTACTTC
CDR3aa: CASSQVASISYEQYF

j_gene: TRBJ2-2
v_gene: TRBV29-1
abundance: few
d_gene: TRBD2
CDR3nt: TGCAGCGTTGAAGTCCCTAGCGGGATCACCGGGGAGCTGTTTTTT
CDR3aa: CSVEVPSGITGELFF

j_gene: TRBJ1-4
v_gene: TRBV4-1
abundance: -
d_gene: -
CDR3nt: TGCGCCAGCAGCCAAGACGGCTTTTCGGACGAACTGTTTTTT
CDR3aa: CASSQDGFSDELFF

j_gene: TRBJ2-2
v_gene: TRBV27
abundance: -
d_gene: TRBD2
CDR3nt: TGTGCCAGCAGTTTTTATAGCGGGGCCGGCGGGGAGCTGTTTTTT
CDR3aa: CASSFYSGAGGELFF

j_gene: TRBJ2-1
v_gene: TRBV7-2
abundance: -
d_gene: TRBD2
CDR3nt: TGTGCCAGCAGCCGTCTAGCGGGGGTCTCCTACAATGAGCAGTTCTTC
CDR3aa: CASSRLAGVSYNEQFF

j_gene: TRBJ2-3
v_gene: TRBV11-2
abundance: -
d_gene: -
CDR3nt: TGTGCCAGCAGGGTACGGGGGGCTTTCACAGATACGCAGTATTTT
CDR3aa: CASRVRGAFTDTQYF

j_gene: TRBJ2-1
v_gene: TRBV28
abundance: -
d_gene: -
CDR3nt: TGTGCCAGCAGTCCCGGGGTATCGGACAATTTCTTGGGAGACGAGCAGTTCTTC
CDR3aa: CASSPGVSDNFLGDEQFF

j_gene: TRBJ2-4
v_gene: TRBV6-1
abundance: -
d_gene: -
CDR3nt: TGTGCCAGCAGTGTTGGACGGACGAAGTACTTC
CDR3aa: CASSVGRTKYF

j_gene: TRBJ2-3
v_gene: TRBV27
abundance: -
d_gene: TRBD2
CDR3nt: TGTGCCAGCAGTTCTATGGGGGAACATCGAGCGGGGGCTCGTTGGAATTTAGCAGATACGCAGTATTTT
CDR3aa: CASSSMGEHRAGARWNLADTQYF

j_gene: TRBJ1-4
v_gene: TRBV20-1
abundance: few
d_gene: -
CDR3nt: TGCAGTGCTAGGCTTCCTGCAACTAATGAAAAACTGTTTTTT
CDR3aa: CSARLPATNEKLFF

j_gene: TRBJ1-4
v_gene: TRBV7-6
abundance: -
d_gene: TRBD1
CDR3nt: TGTGCCAGCAGCCGCGAACAGGGGGCGTCTAATCCTAATGAAAAACTGTTTTTT
CDR3aa: CASSREQGASNPNEKLFF

j_gene: TRBJ2-7
v_gene: TRBV20-1
abundance: few
d_gene: TRBD1
CDR3nt: TGCAGTGCTAGAGCGACAGGGGCGGGCTACGAGCAGTACTTC
CDR3aa: CSARATGAGYEQYF

j_gene: TRBJ1-6
v_gene: TRBV7-9
abundance: few
d_gene: -
CDR3nt: TGTGCCAGCAGCGCTGTGGGGGGTCCAATACATTCACCCCTCCACTTT
CDR3aa: CASSAVGGPIHSPLHF

j_gene: TRBJ2-3
v_gene: TRBV7-8
abundance: many
d_gene: TRBD2
CDR3nt: TGTGCCAGCAGTACTCCCGGGACTAGCGGGGAGAGCACAGATACGCAGTATTTT
CDR3aa: CASSTPGTSGESTDTQYF

j_gene: TRBJ2-3
v_gene: TRBV14
abundance: few
d_gene: -
CDR3nt: TGTGCCAGCAGCCCCCAGGGGTATACGCAGTATTTT
CDR3aa: CASSPQGYTQYF

j_gene: TRBJ2-2
v_gene: TRBV29-1
abundance: -
d_gene: -
CDR3nt: TGCAGCGTCCCGGTGCTAGAGGACGGGGAGCTGTTTTTT
CDR3aa: CSVPVLEDGELFF

j_gene: TRBJ2-1
v_gene: TRBV28
abundance: many
d_gene: TRBD2
CDR3nt: TGTGCCAGCAGTTCCGTTCGACTCGGGGGGGGCAATAATGAGCAGTTCTTC
CDR3aa: CASSSVRLGGGNNEQFF

j_gene: TRBJ2-1
v_gene: TRBV5-1
abundance: -
d_gene: -
CDR3nt: TGCGCCAGCAGCTTCCGTGGGGGGGCCGGCTCCTACAATGAGCAGTTCTTC
CDR3aa: CASSFRGGAGSYNEQFF

j_gene: TRBJ2-3
v_gene: TRBV7-6
abundance: many
d_gene: TRBD1
CDR3nt: TGTGCCAGCAGCTACGGGACAGGGGGCACAGATACGCAGTATTTT
CDR3aa: CASSYGTGGTDTQYF

j_gene: TRBJ1-4
v_gene: TRBV7-2
abundance: many
d_gene: TRBD1
CDR3nt: TGTGCCAGCAGCTTAAACAGGGGGCCCGCTGAAAAACTGTTTTTT
CDR3aa: CASSLNRGPAEKLFF

j_gene: TRBJ2-7
v_gene: TRBV7-9
abundance: few
d_gene: -
CDR3nt: TGTGCCAGCAGCTTAGAAATCAGAACCTACGAGCAGTACTTC
CDR3aa: CASSLEIRTYEQYF

j_gene: TRBJ2-1
v_gene: TRBV5-1
abundance: few
d_gene: -
CDR3nt: TGCGCCAGCAGCTTAGCCGGGACCCCCTACAATGAGCAGTTCTTC
CDR3aa: CASSLAGTPYNEQFF

j_gene: TRBJ1-1
v_gene: TRBV28
abundance: -
d_gene: TRBD1
CDR3nt: TGTGCCAGCAGATGGAGGACAGGCGGTGGAGCTTTCTTT
CDR3aa: CASRWRTGGGAFF

j_gene: TRBJ1-1
v_gene: TRBV6-1
abundance: many
d_gene: -
CDR3nt: TGTGCCAGCAGTGAATGGGTTAGGGACACTGAAGCTTTCTTT
CDR3aa: CASSEWVRDTEAFF